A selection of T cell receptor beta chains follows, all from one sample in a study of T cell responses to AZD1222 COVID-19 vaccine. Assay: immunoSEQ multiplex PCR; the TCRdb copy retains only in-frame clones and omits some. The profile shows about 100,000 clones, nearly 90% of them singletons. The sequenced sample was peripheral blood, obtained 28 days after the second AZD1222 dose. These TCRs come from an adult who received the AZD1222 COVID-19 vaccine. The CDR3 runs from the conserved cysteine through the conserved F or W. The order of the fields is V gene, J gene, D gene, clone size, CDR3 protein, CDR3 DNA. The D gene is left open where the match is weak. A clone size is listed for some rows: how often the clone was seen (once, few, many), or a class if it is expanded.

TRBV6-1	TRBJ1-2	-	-	CASSNSWGYYGYTF	TGTGCCAGCAGCAACTCTTGGGGGTACTATGGCTACACCTTC
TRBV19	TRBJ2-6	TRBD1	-	CASSNQWDRGRSDSGANVLTF	TGTGCCAGTAGTAACCAATGGGACAGGGGGCGCTCCGACTCTGGGGCCAACGTCCTGACTTTC
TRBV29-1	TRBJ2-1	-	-	CSVERSSTDEQFF	TGCAGCGTTGAACGGTCCTCTACGGATGAGCAGTTCTTC
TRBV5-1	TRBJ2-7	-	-	CASSERRTAGGEQYF	TGCGCCAGCAGCGAGCGTCGGACAGCCGGGGGGGAGCAGTACTTC
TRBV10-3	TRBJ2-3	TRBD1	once	CAIRGTASTDTQYF	TGTGCCATCAGGGGGACAGCCAGCACAGATACGCAGTATTTT
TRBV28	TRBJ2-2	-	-	CASIYRDTGELFF	TGTGCCAGCATATACAGGGACACCGGGGAGCTGTTTTTT
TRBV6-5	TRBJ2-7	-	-	CASSQTVVWDEQYF	TGTGCCAGCAGCCAGACAGTAGTATGGGACGAGCAGTACTTC
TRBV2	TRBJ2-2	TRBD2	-	CASRILAGGAGELFF	TGTGCCAGCAGAATACTAGCGGGAGGGGCCGGGGAGCTGTTTTTT
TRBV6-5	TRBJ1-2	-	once	CASMRTGANYGYTF	TGTGCCAGCATGCGTACAGGAGCTAACTATGGCTACACCTTC
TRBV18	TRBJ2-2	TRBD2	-	CASSPSGRSSGELFF	TGTGCCAGCTCACCTAGCGGGAGATCCTCCGGGGAGCTGTTTTTT
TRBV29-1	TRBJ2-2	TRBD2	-	CSVGGLVGTGELFF	TGCAGCGTTGGCGGACTAGTGGGCACCGGGGAGCTGTTTTTT
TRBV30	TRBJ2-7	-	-	CAWSDDYEQYF	TGTGCCTGGAGCGATGACTACGAGCAGTACTTC
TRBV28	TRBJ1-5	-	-	CASSSWQPQHF	TGTGCCAGCAGTTCATGGCAGCCCCAGCATTTT
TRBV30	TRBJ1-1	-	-	CAWSPGPDRAFF	TGTGCCTGGAGTCCCGGGCCGGACCGAGCTTTCTTT
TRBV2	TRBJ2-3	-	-	CASTPEGALPDTQYF	TGTGCCAGCACCCCGGAAGGGGCGCTTCCAGATACGCAGTATTTT
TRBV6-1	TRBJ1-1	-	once	CASSERGGPEAFF	TGTGCCAGCAGTGAGAGGGGGGGCCCTGAAGCTTTCTTT
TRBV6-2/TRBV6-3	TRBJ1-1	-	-	CASSYPSKLRGTEAFF	TGTGCCAGCAGTTACCCCTCGAAACTTAGGGGGACGGAAGCTTTCTTT
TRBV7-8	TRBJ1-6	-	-	CASRSNTVDRHMNSPLHF	TGTGCCAGCAGGTCTAATACCGTAGACAGGCACATGAATTCACCCCTCCACTTT
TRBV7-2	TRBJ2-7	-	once	CASSLGGPNEQYF	TGTGCCAGCAGCTTAGGAGGCCCCAACGAGCAGTACTTC
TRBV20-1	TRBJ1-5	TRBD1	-	CSASRNEQGYNQPQHF	TGCAGTGCTAGTCGCAACGAACAGGGGTACAATCAGCCCCAGCATTTT
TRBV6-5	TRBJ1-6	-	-	CASSRGSSYNSPLHF	TGTGCCAGCAGCCGTGGGAGCTCCTATAATTCACCCCTCCACTTT
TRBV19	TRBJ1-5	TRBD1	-	CASSIGDSAGPQHF	TGTGCCAGTAGTATTGGGGACAGCGCAGGGCCCCAGCATTTT
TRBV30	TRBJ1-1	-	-	CAWSVLYADTEAFF	TGTGCCTGGAGTGTACTATACGCGGACACTGAAGCTTTCTTT
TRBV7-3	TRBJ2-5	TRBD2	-	CASSFSGSGETQYF	TGTGCCAGCAGCTTTAGCGGGAGCGGAGAGACCCAGTACTTC
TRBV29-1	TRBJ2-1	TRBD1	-	CSVRQGDNEQFF	TGCAGCGTCAGACAGGGGGACAATGAGCAGTTCTTC
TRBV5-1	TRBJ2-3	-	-	CASSPHGGTDTQYF	TGCGCCAGCAGCCCCCATGGGGGCACAGATACGCAGTATTTT
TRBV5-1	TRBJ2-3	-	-	CASSLALSHSDTQYF	TGCGCCAGCAGCTTGGCCCTTAGCCACTCAGATACGCAGTATTTT
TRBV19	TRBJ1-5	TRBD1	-	CASGGGQPQHF	TGTGCCTCAGGGGGCGGACAGCCCCAGCATTTT
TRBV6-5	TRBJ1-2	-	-	CAATIFGQTYGYTF	TGTGCCGCCACTATTTTCGGGCAAACCTATGGCTACACCTTC
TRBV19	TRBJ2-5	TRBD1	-	CASSKGQGPLAQYF	TGTGCCAGTAGTAAGGGACAGGGTCCTTTGGCCCAGTACTTC
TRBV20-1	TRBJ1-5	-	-	CSASPRLGNQPQHF	TGCAGTGCTAGTCCCAGATTAGGCAATCAGCCCCAGCATTTT
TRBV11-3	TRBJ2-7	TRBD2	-	CASSSTQRGTGQYF	TGTGCCAGCAGCTCAACACAGCGGGGCACCGGGCAGTACTTC
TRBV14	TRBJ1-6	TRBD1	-	CASSSRTGLGNSPLHF	TGTGCCAGCAGCTCCCGGACAGGGCTGGGGAATTCACCCCTCCACTTT
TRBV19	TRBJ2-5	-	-	CASSISEYQETQYF	TGTGCCAGTAGTATCTCAGAGTACCAAGAGACCCAGTACTTC
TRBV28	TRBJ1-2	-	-	CASSPGGGVRYGYTF	TGTGCCAGCAGTCCCGGGGGAGGGGTTCGCTATGGCTACACCTTC